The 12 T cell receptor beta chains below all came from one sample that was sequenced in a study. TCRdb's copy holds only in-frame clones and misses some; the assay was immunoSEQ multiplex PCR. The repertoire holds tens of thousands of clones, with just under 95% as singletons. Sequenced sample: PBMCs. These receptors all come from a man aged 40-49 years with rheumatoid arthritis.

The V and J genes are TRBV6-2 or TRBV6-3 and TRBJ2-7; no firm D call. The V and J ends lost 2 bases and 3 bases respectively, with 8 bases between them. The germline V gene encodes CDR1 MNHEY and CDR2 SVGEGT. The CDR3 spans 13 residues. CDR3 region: CASSYRRSYEQYF. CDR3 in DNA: TGTGCCAGCAGTTACAGGCGGAGCTACGAGCAGTACTTC.

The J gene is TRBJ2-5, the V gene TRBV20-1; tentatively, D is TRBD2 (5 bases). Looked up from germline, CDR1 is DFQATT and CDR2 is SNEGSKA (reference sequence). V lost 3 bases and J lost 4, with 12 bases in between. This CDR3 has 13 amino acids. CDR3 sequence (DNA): TGCAGTGCTAGTAGAGGGAAGCCAGAGACCCAGTACTTC. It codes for CSASRGKPETQYF.

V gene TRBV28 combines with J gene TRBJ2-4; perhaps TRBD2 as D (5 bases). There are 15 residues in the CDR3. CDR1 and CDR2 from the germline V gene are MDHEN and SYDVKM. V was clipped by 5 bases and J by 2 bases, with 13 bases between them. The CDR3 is CASSPPVGTKNIQYF. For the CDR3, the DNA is TGTGCCAGCAGTCCCCCGGTCGGGACCAAAAACATTCAGTACTTC.

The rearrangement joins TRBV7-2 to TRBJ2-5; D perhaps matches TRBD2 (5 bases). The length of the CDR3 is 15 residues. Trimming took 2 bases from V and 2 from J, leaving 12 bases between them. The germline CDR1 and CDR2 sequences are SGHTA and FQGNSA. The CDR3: CASSLRRLTQETQYF. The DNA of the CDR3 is TGTGCCAGCAGCTTACGGCGACTAACTCAAGAGACCCAGTACTTC.

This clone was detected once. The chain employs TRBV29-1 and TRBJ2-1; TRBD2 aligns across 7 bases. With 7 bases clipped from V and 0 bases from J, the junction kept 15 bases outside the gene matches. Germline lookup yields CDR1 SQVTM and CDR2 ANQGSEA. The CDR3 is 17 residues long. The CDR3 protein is CSGRASGVGSSYNEQFF. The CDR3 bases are TGCAGCGGAAGGGCTAGCGGAGTCGGGAGCTCCTACAATGAGCAGTTCTTC.

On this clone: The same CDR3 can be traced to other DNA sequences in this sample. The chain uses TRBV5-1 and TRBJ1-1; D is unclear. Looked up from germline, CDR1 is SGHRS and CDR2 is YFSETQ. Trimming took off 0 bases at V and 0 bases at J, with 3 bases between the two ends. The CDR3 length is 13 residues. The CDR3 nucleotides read TGCGCCAGCAGCTTGGGGGTGAACACTGAAGCTTTCTTT. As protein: CASSLGVNTEAFF.

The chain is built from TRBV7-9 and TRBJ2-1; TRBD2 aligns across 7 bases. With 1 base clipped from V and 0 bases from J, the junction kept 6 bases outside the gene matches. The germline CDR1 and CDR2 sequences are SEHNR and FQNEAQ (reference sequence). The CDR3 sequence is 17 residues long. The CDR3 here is CASSLVAGGSSYNEQFF. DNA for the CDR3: TGTGCCAGCAGCTTAGTAGCTGGCGGGAGCTCCTACAATGAGCAGTTCTTC. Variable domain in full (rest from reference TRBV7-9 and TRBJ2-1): DTGVSQNPRHKITKRGQNVTFRCDPISEHNRLYWYRQTLGQGPEFLTYFQNEAQLEKSRLLSDRFSAERPKGSFSTLEIQRTEQGDSAMYLCASSLVAGGSSYNEQFFGPGTRLTVL.

The CDR3, as DNA: TGTGCCAGCAGCCCGCACAGGGTACTGATGGATGAGCAGTTCTTC. It yields the protein CASSPHRVLMDEQFF. V is TRBV5-5 and J is TRBJ2-1, with a possible D match to TRBD1 (6 bases). Trimming removed 4 bases at V and 8 bases at J, with 19 bases between. The CDR3 runs to 15 residues. CDR1 SGHKS and CDR2 YYEKEE come from the germline V gene (reference sequence).

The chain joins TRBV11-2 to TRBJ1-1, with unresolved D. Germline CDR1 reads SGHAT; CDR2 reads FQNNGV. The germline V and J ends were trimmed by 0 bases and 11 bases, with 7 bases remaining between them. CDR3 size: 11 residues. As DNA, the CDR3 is TGTGCCAGCAGCTTAGATGCGGAGGCTTTCTTT. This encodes CASSLDAEAFF.

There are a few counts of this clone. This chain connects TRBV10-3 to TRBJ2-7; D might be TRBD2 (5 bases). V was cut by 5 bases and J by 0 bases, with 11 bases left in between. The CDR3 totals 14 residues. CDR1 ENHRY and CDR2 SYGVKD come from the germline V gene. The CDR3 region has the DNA TGTGCCATCAGTTCGGACGGACTCTCCTACGAGCAGTACTTC. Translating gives CAISSDGLSYEQYF.

CDR3 bases: TGTGCCAGCAGCCAAATCCCGACAGGGGACTTCAAAAACATTCAGTACTTC. Amino acid sequence: CASSQIPTGDFKNIQYF. The chain uses TRBV16 and TRBJ2-4; 8 nucleotides line up with TRBD1. This CDR3 is built from 17 residues. J was trimmed by 3 bases and V by 2 bases; bases with no gene match: 9. Germline CDR1 and CDR2: KGHSY and FQNENV.

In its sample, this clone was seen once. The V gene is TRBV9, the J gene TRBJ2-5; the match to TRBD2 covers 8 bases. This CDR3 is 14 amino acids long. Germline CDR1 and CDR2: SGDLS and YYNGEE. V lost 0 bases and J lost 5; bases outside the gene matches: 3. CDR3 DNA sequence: TGTGCCAGCAGCGTAGAGGCGGGGGGCGAGACCCAGTACTTC. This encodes CASSVEAGGETQYF.